A single sample gave rise to the 5 T cell receptor beta chains below, sequenced in a study of technical replicates of blood from four donors. Measured with immunoSEQ multiplex PCR; TCRdb has only the in-frame clones, and not every one. The sample yields tens of thousands of clones, just over 90% seen once. Sequencing used T cells isolated from PBMCs. The source is a human donor in good health.

The rearrangement links TRBV6-5 to TRBJ1-4; D is uncertain. V lost 4 bases, J lost 7 bases, and 10 bases lay in between. CDR1 is MNHEY, CDR2 SVGAGI, per germline. The CDR3 consists of 13 residues. This chain's CDR3 is CASSFVNGEKLFF. CDR3 nucleotide sequence: TGTGCCAGCAGTTTTGTTAACGGTGAAAAACTGTTTTTT.

The J gene is TRBJ2-7, the V gene TRBV6-1, with 9 bases identical to TRBD2. CDR1 is MNHNS, CDR2 SASEGT, per germline. V dropped 7 bases and J dropped 2; count of bases not matched to a gene: 9. The CDR3 runs to 15 residues. This chain's CDR3 is CASTHRASGTYEQYF. CDR3 bases: TGTGCCAGCACTCACCGGGCTAGCGGGACCTACGAGCAGTACTTC.

The chain joins TRBV5-1 to TRBJ2-5; no clear D gene. Germline loops: CDR1 SGHRS, CDR2 YFSETQ. V was cut by 2 bases and J by 0 bases, with 8 bases left in between. The CDR3 has 14 amino acids. CDR3 in amino acids: CASSFQQYQETQYF. The CDR3, as DNA: TGCGCCAGCAGCTTCCAACAGTACCAAGAGACCCAGTACTTC.

The rearrangement uses TRBV5-4 and TRBJ2-3, with D maybe TRBD1 (6 bases). The CDR3 length is 14 residues. The germline V and J ends were trimmed by 1 base and 0 bases, with 6 bases remaining between them. The V gene's germline CDR1 is SGHNT and CDR2 YYREEE (reference sequence). This chain's CDR3 is CASSLTGSTDTQYF. CDR3 bases: TGTGCCAGCAGCTTGACAGGGAGCACAGATACGCAGTATTTT.

The chain carries TRBV14 and TRBJ2-4; 7 bases agree with TRBD1. The CDR3 consists of 15 residues. Trimming cost V 2 bases and J 12 bases; bases outside gene matches: 13. Germline-derived CDR1 and CDR2 are SGHDN and FVKESK. The CDR3 DNA reads as TGTGCCAGCAGCCAATCAGAAGAAACCGGGACAGCTCAGTACTTC. Encoded protein: CASSQSEETGTAQYF. Drawing the rest from reference TRBV14 and TRBJ2-4, the complete variable domain is EAGVTQFPSHSVIEKGQTVTLRCDPISGHDNLYWYRRVMGKEIKFLLHFVKESKQDESGMPNNRFLAERTGGTYSTLKVQPAELEDSGVYFCASSQSEETGTAQYFGAGTRLSVL.